This T cell receptor (beta chain) came from a study of identical twins. The germline gives CDR1 SGHDN, CDR2 FVKESK. V was trimmed by 1 base and J by 1 base, leaving 14 bases between them. There are 16 residues in the CDR3. In TCRdb, the 5' RACE reads were re-called with MiXCR into one record per CDR3 protein. The sample shows 260,000 or so distinct CDR3 sequences, 6% to 8% of them seen only once. In addition, the sample was reused for a study of yellow fever vaccine responses in identical twins.

This receptor was taken from a woman under 30 in good health. Sequences were obtained from CD8+ T cells sorted from blood. The chain recombines TRBV14 with TRBJ2-7; D is perhaps TRBD1 (6 bases). CDR3 coding DNA: TGTGCCAGCAGCCAAGGAATGAGGACAGAGTCCTACGAGCAGTACTTC. Protein product: CASSQGMRTESYEQYF.